This T cell receptor beta chain stems from a study of blood T cell repertoires in COVID-19. TCRdb's table, derived via immunoSEQ multiplex PCR, lists solely in-frame clones and lacks some. The sample records 300,000 to 400,000 clones, approximately 86% being singletons. Losses at the gene ends were 7 bases for V and 4 bases for J; bases not matched to a gene: 8. The CDR3 is 14 residues long. Germline-derived CDR1 and CDR2 are LGHNT and FRNRAP. The clonotype originates from a man younger than 45 with COVID-19, enrolled during active disease. The chain carries TRBV12-5 and TRBJ1-2; TRBD1 matches at 8 bases. Sequencing was done on a sample of peripheral blood. The CDR3 DNA is TGTGCTAGTGACAAATCAGGGGGCTCCTATGGCTACACCTTC. Translation: CASDKSGGSYGYTF.